A selection of T cell receptor beta chains follows, all from one sample in a study of OX40 agonist ivuxolimab in advanced cancers. Measured with immunoSEQ multiplex PCR; TCRdb has only the in-frame clones, and not every one. Of approximately 77,000 clones listed, roughly 90% are singletons. The sample was CD4+ or CD8+ T cells sorted from blood, taken in a trial of the OX40 agonist ivuxolimab. These receptor sequences come from an adult with an advanced solid tumor such as melanoma, head and neck, liver or kidney cancer. Both conserved end residues are part of each CDR3. Each record gives: V gene, D gene, J gene, clone size, CDR3 DNA, CDR3 protein. D genes are given only for firm matches. Some rows mark clone size as missing; the rest say once, few, many or name a class of expanded clone.

V: TRBV5-5; D: TRBD1; J: TRBJ1-1; size: NA; DNA: TGTGCCAGCAGCTTGGGAGGAAACAGGGGGCGGGGGCCTGAAGCTTTCTTT; CDR3: CASSLGGNRGRGPEAFF
V: TRBV11-2; D: TRBD1; J: TRBJ2-7; size: NA; DNA: TGTGCCAGCAGCACCAGACAGGGGCTCTACGAGCAGTACTTC; CDR3: CASSTRQGLYEQYF
V: TRBV11-1; D: NA; J: TRBJ1-2; size: NA; DNA: TGTGCCAGCAGCCGCAGTCCGATCTTTGGCTACACCTTC; CDR3: CASSRSPIFGYTF
V: TRBV7-2; D: NA; J: TRBJ2-1; size: NA; DNA: TGTGCCAGCAGTCCGGGACTGACCCCCGTTGAGCAGTTCTTC; CDR3: CASSPGLTPVEQFF
V: TRBV5-1; D: TRBD1; J: TRBJ2-1; size: NA; DNA: TGCGCCAGCAGCTTGGCGGGCCCAGGACAGGTGTCCTACAATGAGCAGTTCTTC; CDR3: CASSLAGPGQVSYNEQFF
V: TRBV7-9; D: TRBD1; J: TRBJ2-5; size: NA; DNA: TGTGCCAGCAGCTTAGCCGGACAGGGTGTCGAGACCCAGTACTTC; CDR3: CASSLAGQGVETQYF
V: TRBV5-1; D: NA; J: TRBJ2-7; size: NA; DNA: TGCGCCAGCAGCTTGGTGGGGTACGAGCAGTACTTC; CDR3: CASSLVGYEQYF
V: TRBV13; D: TRBD1; J: TRBJ2-7; size: once; DNA: TGTGCCAGTACCGGGACAGGGGAACCCTACGAGCAGTACTTC; CDR3: CASTGTGEPYEQYF
V: TRBV11-2; D: NA; J: TRBJ2-5; size: NA; DNA: TGTGCCAGCAGCCGCCGTGGGGGCGCAGGTCAAGAGACCCAGTACTTC; CDR3: CASSRRGGAGQETQYF
V: TRBV9; D: TRBD2; J: TRBJ2-3; size: NA; DNA: TGTGCCAGCAGCCCCCTTGGGGGGGAGGTTGCAGATACGCAGTATTTT; CDR3: CASSPLGGEVADTQYF
V: TRBV27; D: NA; J: TRBJ1-2; size: NA; DNA: TGTGCCAGCAGTTTTGGGGCCTCGGGATATGGCTACACCTTC; CDR3: CASSFGASGYGYTF
V: TRBV9; D: TRBD2; J: TRBJ2-5; size: NA; DNA: TGTGCCAGCAGCGTTAGCGGGGGACCCCGAGAGACCCAGTACTTC; CDR3: CASSVSGGPRETQYF
V: TRBV11-2; D: NA; J: TRBJ2-7; size: NA; DNA: TGTGCCAGCAGCTTAGGGAGGAGCTACGAGCAGTACTTC; CDR3: CASSLGRSYEQYF
V: TRBV27; D: NA; J: TRBJ1-5; size: NA; DNA: TGTGCCAGCAGTTTAAGGGGATCGCGGGACATCCGCAATCAGCCCCAGCATTTT; CDR3: CASSLRGSRDIRNQPQHF
V: TRBV14; D: TRBD1; J: TRBJ2-3; size: NA; DNA: TGTGCCAGCAGCCCGGGACAGGGGCCTATCAAGCCCTTAGATACGCAGTATTTT; CDR3: CASSPGQGPIKPLDTQYF
V: TRBV4-1; D: NA; J: TRBJ2-2; size: NA; DNA: TGCGCCAGCAGCCATACAGGGATTTTGGCCGGGGAGCTGTTTTTT; CDR3: CASSHTGILAGELFF
V: TRBV6-5; D: NA; J: TRBJ2-2; size: NA; DNA: TGTGCCAGCAGTTACTTGGGGCACGAGAACACCGGGGAGCTGTTTTTT; CDR3: CASSYLGHENTGELFF
V: TRBV5-1; D: NA; J: TRBJ1-2; size: NA; DNA: TGCGCCAGCAGCTTGGGGGGGAAGGACTATGGCTACACCTTC; CDR3: CASSLGGKDYGYTF
V: TRBV7-9; D: NA; J: TRBJ1-2; size: NA; DNA: TGTGCCAGCAGCTTAAGCCTATCGGGGTATGGCTACACCTTC; CDR3: CASSLSLSGYGYTF
V: TRBV2; D: NA; J: TRBJ2-3; size: once; DNA: TGTGCCAGAGAGGGGAAGGACGGCACAGATACGCAGTATTTT; CDR3: CAREGKDGTDTQYF
V: TRBV7-3; D: NA; J: TRBJ2-5; size: NA; DNA: TGTGCCAGCAGCTTAAAGGGCGGGGCCCAGGAGACCCAGTACTTC; CDR3: CASSLKGGAQETQYF
V: TRBV4-1; D: TRBD2; J: TRBJ2-7; size: NA; DNA: TGCGCCAGCAGCCAAGGGCAAGCGGGGGTCTCCTACGAGCAGTACTTC; CDR3: CASSQGQAGVSYEQYF
V: TRBV5-6; D: NA; J: TRBJ2-7; size: NA; DNA: TGTGCCAGCAGCCAGAGACCGGGTGGGGGCGAGCAGTACTTC; CDR3: CASSQRPGGGEQYF
V: TRBV5-1; D: NA; J: TRBJ2-2; size: medium-sized; DNA: TGCGCCAGCAGCCTGACAATTAACACCGGGGAGCTGTTTTTT; CDR3: CASSLTINTGELFF
V: TRBV27; D: NA; J: TRBJ1-1; size: NA; DNA: TGTGCCAGCAGTCCGCAGATAAACACTGAAGCTTTCTTT; CDR3: CASSPQINTEAFF
V: TRBV13; D: NA; J: TRBJ2-7; size: NA; DNA: TGTGCCAGCAGCTCCCGGGCCTTACCAAACTACGAGCAGTACTTC; CDR3: CASSSRALPNYEQYF
V: TRBV19; D: NA; J: TRBJ1-2; size: NA; DNA: TGTGCCAGTACCCCCGGGAAAACCTATGGCTACACCTTC; CDR3: CASTPGKTYGYTF
V: TRBV9; D: TRBD1; J: TRBJ1-2; size: NA; DNA: TGTGCCAGCAGCGGGACAGGTCGGGAGGGCTACACCTTC; CDR3: CASSGTGREGYTF
V: TRBV15; D: TRBD1; J: TRBJ1-4; size: NA; DNA: TGTGCCACCAGCAGGATGACAGGGACTAATGAAAAACTGTTTTTT; CDR3: CATSRMTGTNEKLFF